This is a list of T cell receptor beta chains from one sample in a study of shared clonotypes between healthy human individuals. Clones were sequenced by immunoSEQ multiplex PCR, and TCRdb holds only the in-frame ones, with some missing. The data contain some 2 million clones, 85% to 95% of them singletons. The sample taken for sequencing was naive CD4+ T cells sorted from blood. Receptors were obtained from a young man in good health. Each CDR3 is given with its conserved first and last residue. The D gene is left open where the match is weak. Size is omitted from some rows. Given values are once, few, many or a class for expanded clones.

>TRBV28|TRBD1|NA|TRBJ1-2
TGTGCCAGCAGTTTTCCCGGGACAGGGAACTATGGCTACACCTTC
CASSFPGTGNYGYTF
>TRBV7-9|NA|NA|TRBJ2-2
TGTGCCAGCAGCCCCTACCAGGTGGGATTCGCCGGGGAGCTGTTTTTT
CASSPYQVGFAGELFF
>TRBV18|TRBD1|NA|TRBJ1-1
TGTGCCAGCTCACCACCGACAGGGCGGGACACTGAAGCTTTCTTT
CASSPPTGRDTEAFF
>TRBV6-6|TRBD1|NA|TRBJ1-2
TGTGCCAGCAGTACGACAGGGGGTGGCTACACCTTC
CASSTTGGGYTF
>TRBV5-4|NA|NA|TRBJ2-5
TGTGCCAGCAGCTCCAAGGACAGCCAAGAGACCCAGTACTTC
CASSSKDSQETQYF
>TRBV11-2|NA|NA|TRBJ2-7
TGTGCCAGCAGCCTGGACGGACTACTCTACGAGCAGTACTTC
CASSLDGLLYEQYF
>TRBV2|TRBD2|NA|TRBJ2-2
TGTGCCAGCAGTGAAGCGGTATTTAGCGGGAGGAACACCGGGGAGCTGTTTTTT
CASSEAVFSGRNTGELFF
>TRBV6-1|TRBD1|NA|TRBJ1-1
TGTGCCAGCAGCCGACGGACAGGGTCCTCGACTGAAGCTTTCTTT
CASSRRTGSSTEAFF
>TRBV21-1|NA|NA|TRBJ1-2
TGTGCCAGCAGCAAGAAGGATGGGACAGACTGGCGCTTGGACTATGGCTACACCTTC
CASSKKDGTDWRLDYGYTF
>TRBV20-1|NA|NA|TRBJ1-5
TGCAGTGCTATCTTTGGGAAGCCCCAGCATTTT
CSAIFGKPQHF
>TRBV28|NA|NA|TRBJ1-5
TGTGCCAGCATCCCTGGGGCAGCCACCTATGGGCCCCAGCATTTT
CASIPGAATYGPQHF
>TRBV9|NA|NA|TRBJ2-1
TGTGCCAGCAGCGTGATTTTCAATGAGCAGTTCTTC
CASSVIFNEQFF
>TRBV7-2|TRBD1|NA|TRBJ1-2
TGTGCCAGCAGCTCGGGACAGAATAACTATGGCTACACCTTC
CASSSGQNNYGYTF
>TRBV6-5|NA|NA|TRBJ1-4
TGTGCCAGCAGTTACTCGAGACCAACGGGAGAAAAACTGTTTTTT
CASSYSRPTGEKLFF
>TRBV5-1|NA|NA|TRBJ1-4
TGCGCCAGCAGCTTGCTCGCTAATGAAAAACTGTTTTTT
CASSLLANEKLFF
>TRBV15|NA|NA|TRBJ2-7
TGTGCCACCAGCAGAGACCGCAGGGGCACCTACGAGCAGTACTTC
CATSRDRRGTYEQYF
>TRBV9|TRBD2|NA|TRBJ2-5
TGTGCCAGCAGCGGTCCGACTAGCCACGAAGAGACCCAGTACTTC
CASSGPTSHEETQYF
>TRBV19|TRBD1|NA|TRBJ2-7
TGTGCCAGTAGTAGACAGGGTACCTACGAGCAGTACTTC
CASSRQGTYEQYF
>TRBV5-8|TRBD1|NA|TRBJ2-7
TGTGCCAGCAGCCCGACAGGGGCGGGCTCCTACGAGCAGTACTTC
CASSPTGAGSYEQYF
>TRBV18|NA|NA|TRBJ2-5
TGTGCCAGCTCACCTCAAGGGGAGACCCAGTACTTC
CASSPQGETQYF
>TRBV11-2|NA|once|TRBJ2-7
TGTGCCAGCAGCTTAGGCCAGATAATTTCCTACGAGCAGTACTTC
CASSLGQIISYEQYF